These 16 T cell receptor beta chains share one sample of origin, sequenced in a study of control samples from healthy donors and cancer patients. Profiling relied on immunoSEQ multiplex PCR, and the TCRdb table lists in-frame clones only, not all of them. The sample lists more than 50,000 clones, 95% to 96% occurring once. The sample taken for sequencing was blood. All receptors come from a woman aged 18-29 years in good health.

The chain has TRBV4-1 and TRBJ1-1; TRBD1 aligns across 8 bases. Germline CDR1 is MGHRA and CDR2 is YSYEKL. The CDR3 totals 14 residues. The V gene end was trimmed by 4 bases and the J gene end by 4 bases; junction bases not matched to a gene: 5. DNA for the CDR3: TGCGCCAGCAGCCCCCATGGACAGGGCACTGAAGCTTTCTTT. Amino acids: CASSPHGQGTEAFF.

This chain uses TRBV5-8 with TRBJ2-5; 10 bases are a match to TRBD1. The V gene's germline CDR1 is SGHTS and CDR2 YDEGEE. The CDR3 extends over 17 amino acids. After removal of 2 bases from V and 4 bases from J, the junction contained 11 bases not matched to a gene. CDR3 nucleotides: TGTGCCAGCAGCTTCATACTCCTCCGGGACAGGGGAGAGACCCAGTACTTC. Its translation is CASSFILLRDRGETQYF. Complete variable domain (other parts from reference TRBV5-8 and TRBJ2-5): EAGVTQSPTHLIKTRGQQATLRCSPISGHTSVYWYQQALGLGLQFLLWYDEGEERNRGNFPPRFSGRQFPNYSSELNVNALELEDSALYLCASSFILLRDRGETQYFGPGTRLLVL.

The V gene is TRBV7-2, the J gene TRBJ2-3; TRBD2 aligns across 11 bases. The CDR3 has 15 residues. V was clipped by 5 bases and J by 5 bases; unmatched bases: 6. The germline CDR1 and CDR2 sequences are SGHTA and FQGNSA. The CDR3, as DNA: TGTGCCAGCAGCCTCCTGACTAGCGGGGTAGATACGCAGTATTTT. It codes for CASSLLTSGVDTQYF.

The DNA of the CDR3 is TGTGCCAGCGCTCCTCCGGGACTAGCGATGGAGACCCAGTACTTC. Its protein is CASAPPGLAMETQYF. This chain links TRBV5-4 with TRBJ2-5; the match to TRBD2 covers 10 bases. CDR3 length equals 15 residues. Germline V CDR1 and CDR2: SGHNT, YYREEE (reference sequence). V dropped 7 bases and J dropped 5; count of bases not matched to a gene: 11. The full variable domain, in which reference TRBV5-4 and TRBJ2-5 provide the parts outside the CDR3, is ETGVTQSPTHLIKTRGQQVTLRCSSQSGHNTVSWYQQALGQGPQFIFQYYREEENGRGNFPPRFSGLQFPNYSSELNVNALELDDSALYLCASAPPGLAMETQYFGPGTRLLVL.

The V call is TRBV6-5, the J call TRBJ2-3; 10 nucleotides align to TRBD2. V shed 6 bases, J shed 8 bases, and the junction held 11 bases outside the gene matches. CDR3 size: 15 residues. Germline-derived CDR1 and CDR2 are MNHEY and SVGAGI. CDR3 in DNA: TGTGCCAGCAGCGGACTAGCGGTCAAACGGGGTACGCAGTATTTT. Translated, it gives CASSGLAVKRGTQYF.

The gene calls are TRBV9 and TRBJ1-1; D remains ambiguous. Germline loops: CDR1 SGDLS, CDR2 YYNGEE. The CDR3 has 13 amino acids. V gave up 2 bases and J gave up 1 base, with 6 bases separating them. CDR3 nucleotides: TGTGCCAGCAGCGTTTCGGGGAACACTGAAGCTTTCTTT. Its protein product is CASSVSGNTEAFF.

V is TRBV10-3 and J is TRBJ1-2, with 9 bases matching TRBD1. Unmatched junction bases numbered 2, after V lost 3 bases and J lost 3 bases. From germline, CDR1 is ENHRY and CDR2 SYGVKD. This CDR3 comprises 14 residues. The DNA of the CDR3 is TGTGCCATCAGTGAAGACAGGGGGGACTATGGCTACACCTTC. It is translated as CAISEDRGDYGYTF.

This chain connects TRBV7-2 to TRBJ1-1; 7 bases agree with TRBD1. The CDR3 is 13 amino acids. Germline CDR1 SGHTA, CDR2 FQGNSA. V lost 5 bases to trimming and J lost 3 bases; unmatched junction nucleotides: 3. The CDR3: CASSRGPDTEAFF. The CDR3, as DNA: TGTGCCAGCAGCAGGGGGCCGGACACTGAAGCTTTCTTT. Drawing the rest from reference TRBV7-2 and TRBJ1-1, the complete variable domain is GAGVSQSPSNKVTEKGKDVELRCDPISGHTALYWYRQSLGQGLEFLIYFQGNSAPDKSGLPSDRFSAERTGGSVSTLTIQRTQQEDSAVYLCASSRGPDTEAFFGQGTRLTVV.

This sequence joins TRBV9 and TRBJ1-2; D unresolved. Germline lookup yields CDR1 SGDLS and CDR2 YYNGEE. Trimming pared 0 bases from V and 6 bases from J, leaving 12 bases between. This CDR3 region has 14 residues. CDR3 DNA sequence: TGTGCCAGCAGCGTAGGTTCCGGGTCTGATGGCTACACCTTC. This encodes CASSVGSGSDGYTF.

The chain uses TRBV10-2 and TRBJ2-3, with 9 bases that match TRBD2. The CDR3 has 16 residues. Germline V gene lookup returns CDR1 WSHSY and CDR2 SAAADI. The V segment lost 4 bases and the J segment 6 bases; nucleotides outside the gene matches: 11. The CDR3: CASSVGRGGLSDTQYF. The CDR3, as DNA: TGCGCCAGCAGTGTAGGGCGGGGGGGACTTTCCGATACGCAGTATTTT.

V is TRBV13 and J is TRBJ2-7; a weak D match, TRBD2 (5 bases). CDR3 length: 12 amino acids. The V gene's germline CDR1 is PRHDT and CDR2 FYEKMQ (reference sequence). Trimming removed 5 bases at V and 5 bases at J, with 10 bases between. The CDR3 nucleotides read TGTGCCAGCAGCCCTACTAGTAACGAGCAGTACTTC. Translated: CASSPTSNEQYF.

J is TRBJ2-3 and V is TRBV7-2, with TRBD2 identical over 7 bases. J was trimmed by 1 base and V by 0 bases; bases with no gene match: 1. The germline V gene has CDR1 SGHTA and CDR2 FQGNSA. This CDR3 is built from 15 residues. CDR3 nucleotides: TGTGCCAGCAGCTTAGCGGCGGGGGGCACAGATACGCAGTATTTT. This codes for CASSLAAGGTDTQYF. Drawing the rest from reference TRBV7-2 and TRBJ2-3, the complete variable domain is GAGVSQSPSNKVTEKGKDVELRCDPISGHTALYWYRQSLGQGLEFLIYFQGNSAPDKSGLPSDRFSAERTGGSVSTLTIQRTQQEDSAVYLCASSLAAGGTDTQYFGPGTRLTVL.

The V gene is TRBV7-3, the J gene TRBJ1-4, with D possibly being TRBD1 (6 bases). CDR1 is SGHTA and CDR2 is FQGTGA in the germline V gene. Trimming removed 7 bases from V and 7 bases from J, with 19 bases in between. The CDR3 runs to 15 residues. The CDR3 protein is CASTSEPKGGEKLFF. In DNA, the CDR3 is TGTGCCAGCACCTCGGAACCGAAGGGGGGTGAAAAACTGTTTTTT.

The chain carries TRBV10-1 and TRBJ1-2, with 7 bases aligning to TRBD1. Per the germline V gene, CDR1 is WNHNN and CDR2 is SYGVQD (reference sequence). CDR3 length: 14 residues. V was pared by 6 bases and J by 2 bases, with 6 bases of the junction left unmatched. This chain's CDR3 is CASSPGTANYGYTF. CDR3 DNA sequence: TGCGCCAGCAGCCCAGGGACAGCGAACTATGGCTACACCTTC.

V usage is TRBV7-2 and J usage is TRBJ1-1; D is unresolved. This CDR3 is built from 16 residues. From germline, CDR1 is SGHTA and CDR2 FQGNSA. Deletions cut 1 base from V and 2 bases from J, with 14 bases between. CDR3 sequence reads: CASSLGVSGTNTEAFF. CDR3 nucleotides: TGTGCCAGCAGCTTAGGGGTTTCGGGCACCAACACTGAAGCTTTCTTT.

This clone was counted a single time. The chain recombines TRBV18 with TRBJ1-4, with no clear D. The CDR3 runs 14 residues. Deletions cut 2 bases from V and 3 bases from J, with 7 bases between. Germline loops: CDR1 KGHSH, CDR2 LQKENI. The CDR3 DNA sequence: TGTGCCAGCTCACCATTGTCAGCTAATGAAAAACTGTTTTTT. It specifies CASSPLSANEKLFF. The entire variable domain, with the rest obtained from reference TRBV18 and TRBJ1-4, is as follows: NAGVMQNPRHLVRRRGQEARLRCSPMKGHSHVYWYRQLPEEGLKFMVYLQKENIIDESGMPKERFSAEFPKEGPSILRIQQVVRGDSAAYFCASSPLSANEKLFFGSGTQLSVL.